Presented here are 18 T cell receptor beta chains from one specimen sequenced in a study of blood T cell repertoires in COVID-19. Profiling relied on immunoSEQ multiplex PCR, and the TCRdb table lists in-frame clones only, not all of them. The sample has approximately 200,000 clones, 75% to 90% seen once. The sample consisted of PBMCs or T cells enriched from blood (not recorded which). Every receptor here comes from a man aged 40-49 years who had recovered from COVID-19.

This chain joins TRBV7-3 and TRBJ2-3; D is perhaps TRBD1 (5 bases). The germline V gene encodes CDR1 SGHTA and CDR2 FQGTGA. With 2 bases removed from V and 3 bases from J, the gap between germline ends came to 9 bases. The CDR3 is 14 amino acids. The CDR3 sequence: CASSLGRATDTQYF. The CDR3 coding sequence is TGTGCCAGCAGCTTAGGCAGGGCTACAGATACGCAGTATTTT.

This chain uses TRBV4-1 with TRBJ1-2, with D perhaps TRBD1 (5 bases). V was shortened by 1 base and J by 2 bases, with 14 bases between the two germline ends. Germline loops: CDR1 MGHRA, CDR2 YSYEKL. The CDR3 covers 16 residues. In nucleotides, the CDR3 is TGCGCCAGCAGCCAAGGGTACGGACACCTGAACTATGGCTACACCTTC. Protein sequence: CASSQGYGHLNYGYTF.

V usage is TRBV10-3 and J usage is TRBJ2-1; a possible D gene is TRBD1 (6 bases). V shed 0 bases and J shed 3 bases, with 15 bases lying between them. The CDR3 is made up of 17 amino acids. Germline CDR1 reads ENHRY; CDR2 reads SYGVKD. CDR3 amino acids: CAISESPTGTNYNEQFF. The CDR3 region has the DNA TGTGCCATCAGTGAGTCACCAACAGGGACCAACTACAATGAGCAGTTCTTC.

This clone was found a few times. The chain joins TRBV16 to TRBJ1-5; D perhaps matches TRBD1 (6 bases). This CDR3 is built from 16 residues. Looked up from germline, CDR1 is KGHSY and CDR2 is FQNENV. V was pared by 1 base and J by 4 bases, with 14 bases between. As DNA, the CDR3 is TGTGCCAGCAGCCAATTAGCGTCAGGGGTTAATCAGCCCCAGCATTTT. Protein sequence: CASSQLASGVNQPQHF.

V and J are TRBV2 and TRBJ2-2; 13 nucleotides match TRBD2. This CDR3 has 17 residues. Germline V gene data show CDR1 as SNHLY and CDR2 as FYNNEI. V shed 3 bases and J 4 bases; nucleotides not matched to a gene: 5. The DNA of the CDR3 is TGTGCCAGCAGTGATATGACTAGCGGGAGGTTCACCGGGGAGCTGTTTTTT. The encoded protein is CASSDMTSGRFTGELFF.

In DNA form, the CDR3 reads TGTGCCAGCAGCTTAGTGCAGGGAGGGACTGAAGCTTTCTTT. It encodes CASSLVQGGTEAFF. V usage is TRBV5-6 and J usage is TRBJ1-1; tentatively, D is TRBD1 (5 bases). V lost 2 bases to trimming and J lost 5 bases, with 13 bases between them. CDR3 length: 14 residues. CDR1 is SGHDT, CDR2 YYEEEE, per germline.

The J gene is TRBJ1-2, the V gene TRBV6-5; D unresolved. Germline CDR1 reads MNHEY; CDR2 reads SVGAGI. With 6 bases removed from V and 6 bases from J, the gap between germline ends came to 20 bases. The CDR3 has 15 residues. The CDR3, as DNA: TGTGCCAGCAGACAAAGACGGCTCTCCGGGGATGGCTACACCTTC. This gives the protein CASRQRRLSGDGYTF.

The V gene is TRBV30, the J gene TRBJ1-3; TRBD1 might be the D (5 bases). Per the germline V gene, CDR1 is GTSNPN and CDR2 is SVGIG (reference sequence). CDR3 length: 16 amino acids. V lost 0 bases to trimming and J lost 0 bases, with 12 bases between them. The CDR3 region has the DNA TGTGCCTGGAGTGTACCGGTCAGGGTCTCTGGAAACACCATATATTTT. Protein sequence: CAWSVPVRVSGNTIYF. The full variable domain, with the rest looked up from reference TRBV30 and TRBJ1-3, is SQTIHQWPATLVQPVGSPLSLECTVEGTSNPNLYWYRQAAGRGLQLLFYSVGIGQISSEVPQNLSASRPQDRQFILSSKKLLLSDSGFYLCAWSVPVRVSGNTIYFGEGSWLTVV.

This sequence joins TRBV6-6 and TRBJ2-5; the match to TRBD1 covers 12 bases. In germline, CDR1 is MNHNY, CDR2 SVGAGI (reference sequence). J was trimmed by 1 base and V by 6 bases; bases with no gene match: 6. The CDR3 extends over 16 amino acids. DNA of the CDR3: TGTGCCAGCAGCTCCCGGGACAGGGGGCTCCAAGAGACCCAGTACTTC. It specifies CASSSRDRGLQETQYF.

This chain links TRBV24-1 with TRBJ2-3, with a tentative D call TRBD1 (6 bases). This CDR3 is built from 15 residues. CDR1 KGHDR and CDR2 SFDVKD come from the germline V gene. Trimming removed 3 bases from V and 3 bases from J, with 12 bases in between. CDR3 protein: CATSDPGHITDTQYF. DNA of the CDR3: TGTGCCACCAGTGATCCGGGACACATAACAGATACGCAGTATTTT.

The chain combines TRBV6-1 with TRBJ2-1; 10 nucleotides line up with TRBD1. The CDR3 is made up of 19 amino acids. Germline V gives CDR1 MNHNS, CDR2 SASEGT. V gave up 5 bases and J gave up 5 bases; unmatched junction bases: 18. The CDR3 spells CASSKGQGVGLAGHNEQFF. CDR3 in DNA: TGTGCCAGCAGTAAAGGACAGGGGGTCGGGCTAGCGGGTCACAATGAGCAGTTCTTC.

The chain employs TRBV28 and TRBJ1-5; the match to TRBD1 covers 7 bases. Germline V gene lookup returns CDR1 MDHEN and CDR2 SYDVKM. The CDR3 spans 16 residues. The V and J ends lost 6 bases and 7 bases, in that order; junction bases with no gene match: 15. The CDR3 reads CASRKLRQGLGQPQHF. CDR3 DNA: TGTGCCAGCAGAAAACTACGACAGGGTCTGGGGCAGCCCCAGCATTTT.

V and J are TRBV28 and TRBJ2-7; 10 nucleotides align to TRBD1. V dropped 5 bases and J dropped 12; count of bases not matched to a gene: 13. CDR3 size: 14 residues. Germline loops: CDR1 MDHEN, CDR2 SYDVKM. CDR3 in DNA: TGTGCCAGCAGTGAAACCGGGACAGGGGTTTGGGCGTACTTC. It is translated as CASSETGTGVWAYF.

The rearrangement joins TRBV13 to TRBJ1-1; D call uncertain. This CDR3 has 12 residues. CDR1 is PRHDT, CDR2 FYEKMQ, per germline (reference sequence). V was pared by 1 base and J by 11 bases, with 11 bases between. The CDR3 nucleotides are TGTGCCAGCAGCTTAGCCGACGGCGGCGCTTTCTTT. Its protein product is CASSLADGGAFF.

V usage is TRBV19 and J usage is TRBJ2-2, with TRBD1 as a possible D gene (6 bases). CDR3 size: 17 residues. Germline V gene data show CDR1 as LNHDA and CDR2 as SQIVND (reference sequence). The V end lost 8 bases, the J end lost 3 bases, and 22 bases lay between the germline ends. The CDR3 bases are TGTGCCAGTCCTTACAGGGAACCCAACAGGGACACCGGGGAGCTGTTTTTT. This gives the protein CASPYREPNRDTGELFF. Full variable domain (outside the CDR3, taken from reference TRBV19 and TRBJ2-2): DGGITQSPKYLFRKEGQNVTLSCEQNLNHDAMYWYRQDPGQGLRLIYYSQIVNDFQKGDIAEGYSVSREKKESFPLTVTSAQKNPTAFYLCASPYREPNRDTGELFFGEGSRLTVL.

Note on this clone: This specimen includes other DNA sequences encoding the same CDR3. The chain employs TRBV12-3 or TRBV12-4 and TRBJ2-7; 7 bases are a match to TRBD1. The junction had 5 bases not matched to a gene; V was cut back by 6 bases and J by 3 bases. The CDR3 is 13 amino acids. CDR3 protein: CASSLGQLYEQYF. CDR3 nucleotide sequence: TGTGCCAGCAGCCTGGGACAGCTCTACGAGCAGTACTTC.

The rearrangement uses TRBV9 and TRBJ2-1; D unclear. Germline V gives CDR1 SGDLS, CDR2 YYNGEE. The CDR3 length is 17 residues. V lost 0 bases and J lost 0, with 13 bases in between. The CDR3 reads CASSVVPALSSYNEQFF. CDR3 DNA: TGTGCCAGCAGCGTAGTCCCCGCGCTGAGCTCCTACAATGAGCAGTTCTTC.

The chain carries TRBV6-6 and TRBJ2-1; 7 bases are a match to TRBD2. The CDR3 covers 14 residues. Germline-derived CDR1 and CDR2 are MNHNY and SVGAGI (reference sequence). The V gene end was trimmed by 10 bases and the J gene end by 6 bases; junction bases not matched to a gene: 12. The CDR3 region is CATLLGGRGNEQFF. For the CDR3, the DNA is TGTGCCACCCTCCTGGGGGGGAGGGGCAATGAGCAGTTCTTC.